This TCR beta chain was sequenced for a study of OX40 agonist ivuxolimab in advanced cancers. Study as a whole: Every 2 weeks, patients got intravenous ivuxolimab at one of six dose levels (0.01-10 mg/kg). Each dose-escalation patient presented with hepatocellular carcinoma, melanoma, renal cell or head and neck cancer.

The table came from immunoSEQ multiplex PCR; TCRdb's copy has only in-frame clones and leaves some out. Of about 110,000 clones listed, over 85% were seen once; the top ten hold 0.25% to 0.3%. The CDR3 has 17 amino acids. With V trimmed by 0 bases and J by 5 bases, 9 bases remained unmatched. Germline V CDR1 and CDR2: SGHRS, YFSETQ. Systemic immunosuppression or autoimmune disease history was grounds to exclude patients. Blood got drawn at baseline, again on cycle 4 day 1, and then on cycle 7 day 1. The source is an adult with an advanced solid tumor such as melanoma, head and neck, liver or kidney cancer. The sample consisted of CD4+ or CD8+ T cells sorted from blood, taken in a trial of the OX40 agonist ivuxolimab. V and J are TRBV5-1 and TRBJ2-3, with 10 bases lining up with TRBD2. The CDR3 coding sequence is TGCGCCAGCAGCTTGGCCACGCTAGCGGGAGAAAGAGATACGCAGTATTTT. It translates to CASSLATLAGERDTQYF.